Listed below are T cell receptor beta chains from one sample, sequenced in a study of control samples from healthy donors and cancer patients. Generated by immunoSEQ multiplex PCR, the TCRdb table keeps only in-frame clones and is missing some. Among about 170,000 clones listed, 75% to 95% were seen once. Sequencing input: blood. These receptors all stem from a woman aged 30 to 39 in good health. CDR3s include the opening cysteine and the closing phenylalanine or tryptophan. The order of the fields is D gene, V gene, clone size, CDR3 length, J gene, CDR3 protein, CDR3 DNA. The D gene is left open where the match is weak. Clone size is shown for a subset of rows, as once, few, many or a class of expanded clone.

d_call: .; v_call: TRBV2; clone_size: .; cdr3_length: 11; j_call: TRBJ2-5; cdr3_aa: CASSERETQYF; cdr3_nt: TGTGCCAGCAGTGAACGAGAGACCCAGTACTTC
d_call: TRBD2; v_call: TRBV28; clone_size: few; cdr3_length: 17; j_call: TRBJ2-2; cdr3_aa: CASSLFSLAGGTGELFF; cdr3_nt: TGTGCCAGCAGTTTATTCTCTCTAGCGGGAGGTACCGGGGAGCTGTTTTTT
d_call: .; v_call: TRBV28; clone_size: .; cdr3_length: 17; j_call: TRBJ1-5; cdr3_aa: CASSSTLQQGLYQPQHF; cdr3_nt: TGTGCCAGCAGCTCTACCCTCCAACAGGGTTTGTATCAGCCCCAGCATTTT
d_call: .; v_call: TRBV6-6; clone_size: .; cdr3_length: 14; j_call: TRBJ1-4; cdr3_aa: CASSSNLGNEKLFF; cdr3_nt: TGTGCCAGCAGTTCGAATCTGGGGAATGAAAAACTGTTTTTT
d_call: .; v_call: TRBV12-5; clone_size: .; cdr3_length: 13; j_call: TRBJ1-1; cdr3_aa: CASAKQGNTEAFF; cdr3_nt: TGTGCTAGTGCCAAACAGGGTAACACTGAAGCTTTCTTT
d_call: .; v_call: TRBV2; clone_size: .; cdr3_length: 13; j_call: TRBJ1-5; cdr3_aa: CASSRDSNQPQHF; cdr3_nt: TGTGCCAGCTCTCGGGACAGCAATCAGCCCCAGCATTTT
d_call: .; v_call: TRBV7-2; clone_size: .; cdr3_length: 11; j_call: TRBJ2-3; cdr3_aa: CASSLADTQYF; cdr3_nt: TGTGCCAGCAGCTTAGCAGATACGCAGTATTTT
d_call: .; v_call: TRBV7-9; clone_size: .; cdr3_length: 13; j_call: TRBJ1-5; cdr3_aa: CASSPQGNQPQHF; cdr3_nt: TGTGCCAGCAGCCCCCAGGGAAATCAGCCCCAGCATTTT
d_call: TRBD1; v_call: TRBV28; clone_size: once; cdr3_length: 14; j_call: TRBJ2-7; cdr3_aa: CASSPGQEGYEQYF; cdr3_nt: TGTGCCAGCAGTCCGGGACAGGAGGGCTACGAGCAGTACTTC
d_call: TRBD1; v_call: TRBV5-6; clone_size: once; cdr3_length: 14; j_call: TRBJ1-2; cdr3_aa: CASSFRTGDYGYTF; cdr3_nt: TGTGCCAGCAGCTTCCGGACAGGGGACTATGGCTACACCTTC
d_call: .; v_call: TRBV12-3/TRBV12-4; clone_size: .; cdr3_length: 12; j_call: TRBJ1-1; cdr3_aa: CASSLENTEAFF; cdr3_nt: TGTGCCAGCAGTTTAGAGAACACTGAAGCTTTCTTT
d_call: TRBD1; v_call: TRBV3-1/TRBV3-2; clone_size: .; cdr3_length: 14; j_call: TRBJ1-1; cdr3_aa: CASSQGQAYTEAFF; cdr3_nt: TGTGCCAGCAGCCAGGGACAGGCCTACACTGAAGCTTTCTTT
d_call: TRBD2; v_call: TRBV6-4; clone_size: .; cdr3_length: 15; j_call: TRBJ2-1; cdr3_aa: CASSDGTSETNEQFF; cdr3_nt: TGTGCCAGCAGTGACGGGACTAGCGAAACCAATGAGCAGTTCTTC
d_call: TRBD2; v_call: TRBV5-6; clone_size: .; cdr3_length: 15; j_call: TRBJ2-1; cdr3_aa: CASSLVLAGGGEQFF; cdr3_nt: TGTGCCAGCAGCTTGGTACTAGCGGGGGGTGGTGAGCAGTTCTTC
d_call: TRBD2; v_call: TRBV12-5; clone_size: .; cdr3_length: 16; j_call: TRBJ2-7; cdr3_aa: CASGLVQLTSVYEQYF; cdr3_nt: TGTGCTAGTGGTTTGGTACAGCTGACTAGCGTCTACGAGCAGTACTTC
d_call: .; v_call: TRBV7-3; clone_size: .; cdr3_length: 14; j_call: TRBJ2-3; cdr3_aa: CASSSGLSTDTQYF; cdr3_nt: TGTGCCAGCAGCTCCGGACTAAGCACAGATACGCAGTATTTT
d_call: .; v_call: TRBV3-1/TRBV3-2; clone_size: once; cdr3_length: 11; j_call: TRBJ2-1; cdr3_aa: CASSQGHRQFF; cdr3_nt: TGTGCCAGCAGCCAGGGGCATAGGCAGTTCTTC
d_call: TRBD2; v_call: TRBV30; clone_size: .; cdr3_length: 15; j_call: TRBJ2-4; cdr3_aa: CAWSNGGTSKNIQYF; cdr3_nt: TGTGCCTGGAGCAACGGGGGGACTAGCAAAAACATTCAGTACTTC
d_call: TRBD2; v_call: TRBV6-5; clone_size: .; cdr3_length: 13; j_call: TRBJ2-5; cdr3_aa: CASRAAGKETQYF; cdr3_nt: TGTGCCAGCAGGGCAGCGGGAAAGGAGACCCAGTACTTC
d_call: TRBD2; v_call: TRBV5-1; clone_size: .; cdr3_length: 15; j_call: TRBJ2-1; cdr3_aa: CASSLVAGGYNEQFF; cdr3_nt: TGCGCCAGCAGCTTGGTAGCGGGAGGCTACAATGAGCAGTTCTTC
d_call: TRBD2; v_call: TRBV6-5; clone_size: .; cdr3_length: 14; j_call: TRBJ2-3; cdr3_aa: CASRTGLATDTQYF; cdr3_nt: TGTGCCAGCAGGACCGGACTAGCGACAGATACGCAGTATTTT
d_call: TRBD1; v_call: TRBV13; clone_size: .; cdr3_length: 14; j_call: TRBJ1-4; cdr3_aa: CASRPGQGIEKLFF; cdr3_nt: TGTGCCAGCAGACCGGGACAGGGGATCGAAAAACTGTTTTTT
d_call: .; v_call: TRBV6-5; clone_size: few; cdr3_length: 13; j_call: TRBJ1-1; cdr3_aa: CASSYGQNTEAFF; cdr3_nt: TGTGCCAGCAGTTACGGACAGAACACTGAAGCTTTCTTT
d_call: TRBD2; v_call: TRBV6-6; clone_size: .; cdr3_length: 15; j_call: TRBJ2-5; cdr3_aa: CASSSTGRGGETQYF; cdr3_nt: TGTGCCAGCAGTTCCACCGGACGGGGGGGAGAGACCCAGTACTTC
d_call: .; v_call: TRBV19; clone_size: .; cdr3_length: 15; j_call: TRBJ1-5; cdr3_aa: CASSPLDRDGQPQHF; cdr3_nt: TGTGCCAGTAGTCCCCTCGACAGAGATGGTCAGCCCCAGCATTTT
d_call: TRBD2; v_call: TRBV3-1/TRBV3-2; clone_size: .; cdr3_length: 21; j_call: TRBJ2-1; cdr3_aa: CASSQEGPGLAGGSHYNEQFF; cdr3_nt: TGTGCCAGCAGCCAAGAAGGCCCGGGACTAGCGGGGGGATCCCACTACAATGAGCAGTTCTTC
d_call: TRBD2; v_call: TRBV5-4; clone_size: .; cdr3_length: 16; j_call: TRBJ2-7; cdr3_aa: CASSLGGLAASYEQYF; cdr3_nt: TGTGCCAGCAGCTTGGGGGGACTAGCGGCTTCCTACGAGCAGTACTTC
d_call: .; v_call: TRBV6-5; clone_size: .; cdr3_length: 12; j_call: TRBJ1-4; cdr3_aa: CASRDIKEKLFF; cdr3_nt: TGTGCCAGCCGGGACATTAAAGAAAAACTGTTTTTT
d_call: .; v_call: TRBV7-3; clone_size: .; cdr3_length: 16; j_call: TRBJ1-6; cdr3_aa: CASSLNGGNYNSPLHF; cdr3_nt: TGTGCCAGCAGCTTAAATGGAGGAAATTATAATTCACCCCTCCACTTT
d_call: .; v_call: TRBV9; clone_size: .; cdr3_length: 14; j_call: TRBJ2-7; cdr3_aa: CASSVLPDSYEQYF; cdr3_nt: TGTGCCAGCAGCGTACTCCCCGACTCCTACGAGCAGTACTTC
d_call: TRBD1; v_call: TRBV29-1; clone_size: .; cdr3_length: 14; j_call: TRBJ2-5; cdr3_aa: CSVLWDRALKTQYF; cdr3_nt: TGCAGCGTTCTATGGGACAGGGCGTTGAAGACCCAGTACTTC
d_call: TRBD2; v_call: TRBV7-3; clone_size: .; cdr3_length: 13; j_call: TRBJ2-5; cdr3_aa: CASSPGLQETQYF; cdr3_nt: TGTGCCAGCAGCCCGGGACTACAAGAGACCCAGTACTTC
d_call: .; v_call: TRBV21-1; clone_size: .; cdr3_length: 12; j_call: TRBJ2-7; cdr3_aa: CASSKGDWEQYF; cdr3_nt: TGTGCCAGCAGCAAAGGGGATTGGGAGCAGTACTTC
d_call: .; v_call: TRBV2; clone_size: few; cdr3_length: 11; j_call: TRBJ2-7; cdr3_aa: CASRTSYEQYF; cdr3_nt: TGTGCCAGCAGGACCTCCTACGAGCAGTACTTC
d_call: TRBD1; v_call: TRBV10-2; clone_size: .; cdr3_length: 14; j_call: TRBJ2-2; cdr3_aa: CASSELQGDGELFF; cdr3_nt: TGCGCCAGCAGTGAGCTACAGGGGGACGGGGAGCTGTTTTTT
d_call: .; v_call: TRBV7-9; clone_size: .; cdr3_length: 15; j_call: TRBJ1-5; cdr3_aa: CASSLGGYSNQPQHF; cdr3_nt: TGTGCCAGCAGCTTAGGGGGATACAGCAATCAGCCCCAGCATTTT
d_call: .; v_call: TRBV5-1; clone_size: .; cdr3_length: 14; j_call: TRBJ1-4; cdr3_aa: CASSLGQRAEKLFF; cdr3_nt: TGCGCCAGCAGCCTCGGACAGAGGGCCGAAAAACTGTTTTTT
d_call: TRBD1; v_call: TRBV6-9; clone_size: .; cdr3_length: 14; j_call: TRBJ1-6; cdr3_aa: CASSYGTENSPLHF; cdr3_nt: TGTGCCAGCAGTTATGGGACAGAGAATTCACCCCTCCACTTT
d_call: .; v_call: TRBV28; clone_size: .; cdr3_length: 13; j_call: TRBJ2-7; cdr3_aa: CASSFGSGAEQYF; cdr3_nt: TGTGCCAGCAGTTTTGGAAGTGGGGCCGAGCAGTACTTC